One T cell receptor (beta chain) is described in this entry. V trimming: 4 bases; J trimming: 5 bases; junction bases outside the gene matches: 10. Germline V gives CDR1 KGHSH, CDR2 LQKENI. CDR3 size: 16 residues. The data were taken from a study of cytomegalovirus exposure and HLA in healthy donors. It was with 60 Vbeta and 13 Jbeta primers that the PCR ran. Profiling relied on immunoSEQ multiplex PCR, and the TCRdb table lists in-frame clones only, not all of them. The sample shows 150,000 or so clones, approximately 72% of them seen only once. This chain joins TRBV18 and TRBJ1-5; 8 bases are a match to TRBD1. The sequenced sample consisted of PBMCs. The sequence was obtained from a human donor in good health. The CDR3 protein is CASSRTDRASYQPQHF. CDR3 DNA: TGTGCCAGCTCACGTACGGACAGGGCCTCCTATCAGCCCCAGCATTTT.